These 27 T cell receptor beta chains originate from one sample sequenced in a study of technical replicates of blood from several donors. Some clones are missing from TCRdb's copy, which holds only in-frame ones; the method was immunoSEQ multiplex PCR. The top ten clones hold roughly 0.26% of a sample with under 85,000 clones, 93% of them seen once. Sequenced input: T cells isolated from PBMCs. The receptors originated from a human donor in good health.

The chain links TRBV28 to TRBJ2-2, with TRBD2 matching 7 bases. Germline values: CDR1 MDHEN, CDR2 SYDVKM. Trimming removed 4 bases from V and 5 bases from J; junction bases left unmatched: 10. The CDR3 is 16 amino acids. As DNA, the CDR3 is TGTGCCAGCAGTTCCGATCTAGCGGCAAGGACCGGGGAGCTGTTTTTT. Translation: CASSSDLAARTGELFF.

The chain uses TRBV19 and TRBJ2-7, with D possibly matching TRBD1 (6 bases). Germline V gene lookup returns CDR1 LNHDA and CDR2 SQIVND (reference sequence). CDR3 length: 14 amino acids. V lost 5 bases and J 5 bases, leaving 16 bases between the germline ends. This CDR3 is CASSPQGRGDEQYF. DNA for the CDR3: TGTGCCAGTAGTCCCCAGGGGAGAGGGGACGAGCAGTACTTC.

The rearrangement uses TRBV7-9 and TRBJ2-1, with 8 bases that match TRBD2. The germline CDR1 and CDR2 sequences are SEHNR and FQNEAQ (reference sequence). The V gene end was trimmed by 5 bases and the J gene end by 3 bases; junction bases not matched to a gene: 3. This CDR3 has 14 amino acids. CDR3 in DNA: TGTGCCAGCAGCACTACTAGCGGCTACAATGAGCAGTTCTTC. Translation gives CASSTTSGYNEQFF.

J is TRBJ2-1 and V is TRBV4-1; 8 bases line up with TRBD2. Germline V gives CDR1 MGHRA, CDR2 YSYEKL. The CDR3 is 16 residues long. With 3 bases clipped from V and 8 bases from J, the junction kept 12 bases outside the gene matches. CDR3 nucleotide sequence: TGCGCCAGCAGCCACGAAGGGATGTTCGGGAGGGATGAGCAGTTCTTC. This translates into CASSHEGMFGRDEQFF.

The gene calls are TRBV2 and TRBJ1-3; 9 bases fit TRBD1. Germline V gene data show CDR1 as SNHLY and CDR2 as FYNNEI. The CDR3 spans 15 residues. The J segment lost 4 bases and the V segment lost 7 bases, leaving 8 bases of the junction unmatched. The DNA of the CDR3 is TGTGCCAGCAACTTACAGGGGGCTCCGGGAAACACCATATATTTT. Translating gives CASNLQGAPGNTIYF.

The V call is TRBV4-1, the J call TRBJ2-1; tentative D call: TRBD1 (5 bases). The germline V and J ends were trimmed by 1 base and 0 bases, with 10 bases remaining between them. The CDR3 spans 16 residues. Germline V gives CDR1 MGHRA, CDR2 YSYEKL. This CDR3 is CASSQVDIVSYNEQFF. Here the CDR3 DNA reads TGCGCCAGCAGCCAAGTGGACATAGTCTCCTACAATGAGCAGTTCTTC.

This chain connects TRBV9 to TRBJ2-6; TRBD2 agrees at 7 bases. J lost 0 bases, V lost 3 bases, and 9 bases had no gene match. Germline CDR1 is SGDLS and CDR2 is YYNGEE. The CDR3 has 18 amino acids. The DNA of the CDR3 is TGTGCCAGCAGCGCCCGGGGGGTCGGATACTCTGGGGCCAACGTCCTGACTTTC. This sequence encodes CASSARGVGYSGANVLTF. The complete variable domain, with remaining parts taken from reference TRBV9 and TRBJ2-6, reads DSGVTQTPKHLITATGQRVTLRCSPRSGDLSVYWYQQSLDQGLQFLIQYYNGEERAKGNILERFSAQQFPDLHSELNLSSLELGDSALYFCASSARGVGYSGANVLTFGAGSRLTVL.

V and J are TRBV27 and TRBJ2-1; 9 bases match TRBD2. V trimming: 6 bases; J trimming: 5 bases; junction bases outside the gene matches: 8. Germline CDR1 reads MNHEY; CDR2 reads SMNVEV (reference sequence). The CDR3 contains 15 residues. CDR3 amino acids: CASRPLAGTHNEQFF. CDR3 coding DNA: TGTGCCAGCAGACCTCTAGCGGGGACCCACAATGAGCAGTTCTTC.

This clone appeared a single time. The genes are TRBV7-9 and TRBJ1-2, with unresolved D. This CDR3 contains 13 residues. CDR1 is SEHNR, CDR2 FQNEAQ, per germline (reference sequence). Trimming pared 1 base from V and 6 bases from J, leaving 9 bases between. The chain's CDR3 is CASSLGEGDGYTF. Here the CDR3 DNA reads TGTGCCAGCAGCTTAGGAGAGGGAGATGGCTACACCTTC.

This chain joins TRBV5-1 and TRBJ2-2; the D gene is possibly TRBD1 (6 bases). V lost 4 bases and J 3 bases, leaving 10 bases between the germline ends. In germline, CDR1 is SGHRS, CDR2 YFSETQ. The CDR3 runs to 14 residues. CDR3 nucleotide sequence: TGCGCCAGCAGCCCGAGGACAGACACCGGGGAGCTGTTTTTT. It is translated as CASSPRTDTGELFF.

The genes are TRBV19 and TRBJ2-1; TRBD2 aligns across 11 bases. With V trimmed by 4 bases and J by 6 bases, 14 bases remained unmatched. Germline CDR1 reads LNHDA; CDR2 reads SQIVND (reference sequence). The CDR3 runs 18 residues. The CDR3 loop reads CASSTRPDLAGGSNEQFF. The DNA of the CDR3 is TGTGCCAGTAGTACCCGCCCTGATCTAGCGGGAGGTTCCAATGAGCAGTTCTTC. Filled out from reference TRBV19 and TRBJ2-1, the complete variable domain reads DGGITQSPKYLFRKEGQNVTLSCEQNLNHDAMYWYRQDPGQGLRLIYYSQIVNDFQKGDIAEGYSVSREKKESFPLTVTSAQKNPTAFYLCASSTRPDLAGGSNEQFFGPGTRLTVL.

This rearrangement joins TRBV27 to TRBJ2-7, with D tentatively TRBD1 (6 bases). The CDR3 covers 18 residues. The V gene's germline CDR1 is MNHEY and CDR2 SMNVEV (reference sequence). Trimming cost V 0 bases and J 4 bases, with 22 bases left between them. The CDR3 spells CASSLSIPGVGRLYEQYF. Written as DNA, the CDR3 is TGTGCCAGCAGTTTATCGATCCCAGGGGTAGGTAGGCTATACGAGCAGTACTTC.

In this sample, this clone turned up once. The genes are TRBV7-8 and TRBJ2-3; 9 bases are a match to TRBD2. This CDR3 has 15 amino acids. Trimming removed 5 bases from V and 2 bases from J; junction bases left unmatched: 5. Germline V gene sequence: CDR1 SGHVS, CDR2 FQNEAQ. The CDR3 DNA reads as TGTGCCAGCAGCGTCCGACTAGCGGACACAGATACGCAGTATTTT. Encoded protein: CASSVRLADTDTQYF.

CDR3 DNA: TGTGCCAGCAGTGGCGCCGGGACAGGGGGCGGTAGGATCACTGAAGCTTTCTTT. As protein: CASSGAGTGGGRITEAFF. The chain has TRBV28 and TRBJ1-1; TRBD1 matches at 12 bases. The CDR3 is made up of 18 amino acids. Per germline, CDR1 MDHEN and CDR2 SYDVKM. The junction had 14 bases not matched to a gene; V was cut back by 5 bases and J by 4 bases.

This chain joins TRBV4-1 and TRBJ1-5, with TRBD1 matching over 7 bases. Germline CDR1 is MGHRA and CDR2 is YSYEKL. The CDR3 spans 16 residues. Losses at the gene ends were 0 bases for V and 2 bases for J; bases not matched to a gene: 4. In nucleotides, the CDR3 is TGCGCCAGCAGCCAAGAGGGCAGGGGGGGCAATCAGCCCCAGCATTTT. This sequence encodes CASSQEGRGGNQPQHF.

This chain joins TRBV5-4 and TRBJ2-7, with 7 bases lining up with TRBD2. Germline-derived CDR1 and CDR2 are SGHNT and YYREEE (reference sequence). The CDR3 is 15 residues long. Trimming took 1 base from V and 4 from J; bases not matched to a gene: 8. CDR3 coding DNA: TGTGCCAGCAGCTTGATTGCGGGGGAGAATTACGAGCAGTACTTC. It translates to CASSLIAGENYEQYF.

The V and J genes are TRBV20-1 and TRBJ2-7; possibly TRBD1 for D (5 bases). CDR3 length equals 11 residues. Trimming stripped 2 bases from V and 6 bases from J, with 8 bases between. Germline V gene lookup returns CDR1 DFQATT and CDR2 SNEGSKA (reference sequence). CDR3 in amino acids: CSARMGLEQYF. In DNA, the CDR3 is TGCAGTGCTAGAATGGGGCTCGAGCAGTACTTC.

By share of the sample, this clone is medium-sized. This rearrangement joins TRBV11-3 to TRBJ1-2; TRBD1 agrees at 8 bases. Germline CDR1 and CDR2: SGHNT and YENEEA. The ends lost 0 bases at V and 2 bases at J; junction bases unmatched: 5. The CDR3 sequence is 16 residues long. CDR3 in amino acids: CASSLEGRQGNYGYTF. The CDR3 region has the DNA TGTGCCAGCAGCTTAGAGGGTCGACAGGGGAACTATGGCTACACCTTC.

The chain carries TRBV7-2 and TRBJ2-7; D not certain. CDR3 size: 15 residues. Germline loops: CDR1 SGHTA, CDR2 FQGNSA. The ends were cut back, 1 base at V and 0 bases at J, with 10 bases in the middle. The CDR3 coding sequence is TGTGCCAGCAGCTTAGGGGCAGCTACCTCCTACGAGCAGTACTTC. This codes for CASSLGAATSYEQYF.

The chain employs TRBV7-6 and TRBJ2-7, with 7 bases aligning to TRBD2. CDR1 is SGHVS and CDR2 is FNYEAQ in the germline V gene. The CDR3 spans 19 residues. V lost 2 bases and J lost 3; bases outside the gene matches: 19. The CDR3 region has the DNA TGTGCCAGCAGCTTAATCCTGGCTAGCGGAGCCGAAACCTACTACGAGCAGTACTTC. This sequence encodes CASSLILASGAETYYEQYF. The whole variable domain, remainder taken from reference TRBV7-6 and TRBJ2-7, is GAGVSQSPRYKVTKRGQDVALRCDPISGHVSLYWYRQALGQGPEFLTYFNYEAQQDKSGLPNDRFSAERPEGSISTLTIQRTEQRDSAMYRCASSLILASGAETYYEQYFGPGTRLTVT.

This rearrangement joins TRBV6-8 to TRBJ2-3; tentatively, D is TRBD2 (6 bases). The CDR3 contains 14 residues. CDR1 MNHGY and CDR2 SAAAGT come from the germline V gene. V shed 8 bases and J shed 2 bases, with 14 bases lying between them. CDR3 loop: CASSDYPLTDTQYF. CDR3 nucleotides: TGTGCCAGCTCGGACTACCCGCTCACAGATACGCAGTATTTT.

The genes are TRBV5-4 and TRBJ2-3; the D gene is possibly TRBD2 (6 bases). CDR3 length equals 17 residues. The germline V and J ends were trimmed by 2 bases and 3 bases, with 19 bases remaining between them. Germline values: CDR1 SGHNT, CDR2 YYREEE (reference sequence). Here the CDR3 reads CASSFPSATGVTDTQYF. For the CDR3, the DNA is TGTGCCAGCAGCTTCCCATCGGCCACGGGGGTAACAGATACGCAGTATTTT.

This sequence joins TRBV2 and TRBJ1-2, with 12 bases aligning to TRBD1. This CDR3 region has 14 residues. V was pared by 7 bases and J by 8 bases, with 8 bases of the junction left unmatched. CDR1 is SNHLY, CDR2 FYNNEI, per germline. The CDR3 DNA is TGTGCCAGCAAACGGGACAGGGGGCCTCAAGGCTACACCTTC. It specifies CASKRDRGPQGYTF.

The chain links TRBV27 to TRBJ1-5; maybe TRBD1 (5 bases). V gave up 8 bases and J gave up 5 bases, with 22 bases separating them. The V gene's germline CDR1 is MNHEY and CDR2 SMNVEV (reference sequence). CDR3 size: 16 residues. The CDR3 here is CASAPLGRQGDQPQHF. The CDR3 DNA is TGTGCCAGCGCCCCCCTGGGTAGGCAGGGCGATCAGCCCCAGCATTTT.

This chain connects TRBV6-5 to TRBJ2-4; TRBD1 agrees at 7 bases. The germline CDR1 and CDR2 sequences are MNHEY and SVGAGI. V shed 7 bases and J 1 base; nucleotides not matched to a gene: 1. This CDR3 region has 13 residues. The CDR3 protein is CASMDRAKNIQYF. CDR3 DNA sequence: TGTGCCAGCATGGACAGGGCCAAAAACATTCAGTACTTC.

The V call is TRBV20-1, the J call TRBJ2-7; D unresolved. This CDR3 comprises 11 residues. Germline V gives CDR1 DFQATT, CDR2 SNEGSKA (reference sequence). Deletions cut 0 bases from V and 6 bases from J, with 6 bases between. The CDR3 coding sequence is TGCAGTGCTAGAGATTCGTTCGAGCAGTACTTC. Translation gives CSARDSFEQYF.

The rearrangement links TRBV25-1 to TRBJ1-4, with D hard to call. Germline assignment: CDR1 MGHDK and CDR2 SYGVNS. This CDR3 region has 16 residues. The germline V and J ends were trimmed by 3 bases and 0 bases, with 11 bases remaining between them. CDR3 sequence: CASSDGGAATNEKLFF. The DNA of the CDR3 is TGTGCCAGCAGTGACGGCGGAGCTGCAACTAATGAAAAACTGTTTTTT.